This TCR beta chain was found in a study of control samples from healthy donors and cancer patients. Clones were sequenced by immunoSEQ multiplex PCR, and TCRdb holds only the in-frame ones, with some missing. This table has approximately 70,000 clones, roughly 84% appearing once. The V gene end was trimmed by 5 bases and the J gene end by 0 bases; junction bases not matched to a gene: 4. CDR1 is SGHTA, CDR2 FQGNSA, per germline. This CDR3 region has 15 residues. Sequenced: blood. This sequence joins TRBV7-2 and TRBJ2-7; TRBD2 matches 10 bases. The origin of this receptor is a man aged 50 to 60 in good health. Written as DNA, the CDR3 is TGTGCCAGCAGCCGTCCTAGCGGGAGCTCCTACGAGCAGTACTTC. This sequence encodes CASSRPSGSSYEQYF.